This T cell receptor beta chain appears in the sequencing data of a study of cytotoxic CD8 clonotypes in ibrutinib-treated CLL. Study-level information: Among patients, 24 responded partially and 2 completely; 14 then stayed remitted and some twelve progressed after median around 70 months.

J was trimmed by 2 bases and V by 3 bases; bases with no gene match: 2. The CDR3 is made up of 14 amino acids. The germline CDR1 and CDR2 sequences are SGHKS and YYEKEE (reference sequence). About this clone: The sample contains more than one DNA sequence encoding this CDR3.

Investigators sought sequencing depths of between 1 in 200,000 and 1 in 1 million T cells. Method: immunoSEQ multiplex PCR; TCRdb's copy keeps in-frame clones and lacks some. Of 100,000 to 150,000 clones listed, approximately 85% are singletons. The sample here was PBMCs, taken after 24 months of ibrutinib treatment. The chain has TRBV5-5 and TRBJ1-1; 9 bases line up with TRBD1. This TCR was recovered from a human donor with chronic lymphocytic leukemia. CDR3 coding DNA: TGTGCCAGCAGCTGGGGACAGGGCAACACTGAAGCTTTCTTT. Translated, it gives CASSWGQGNTEAFF.